This TCR beta chain was profiled in a study of CD4 T cells in relation to SARS-CoV-2 and coronaviruses. In the study overall: Controls used an HIV-1 Nef peptide pool or no peptide.

Sequencing used immunoSEQ multiplex PCR; TCRdb keeps in-frame clones, though not all of them. The sample has about 29,000 clones, more than 75% seen once. Details on this clone: Its antigen remains unidentified.

CD4+ T cells from unexposed donors were obtained before the COVID-19 pandemic (2011-2018). CD4+ T cells were isolated from the cells after 10 days of culture. Half the medium was replaced with IL-2 medium on days 3 and 7. Germline CDR1 and CDR2: DFQATT and SNEGSKA (reference sequence). The CDR3 is 15 amino acids. Trimming took off 3 bases at V and 7 bases at J, with 19 bases between the two ends. This TCR was recovered from a human donor in good health. The J gene is TRBJ1-5, the V gene TRBV20-1; D perhaps matches TRBD1 (5 bases). Material: CD4+ T cells from PBMCs, cultured in vitro. The CDR3 DNA reads TGCAGTGCTAGTCAAAGGCAGGGTCGGGGGCAGCCCCAGCATTTT. Translated, it gives CSASQRQGRGQPQHF.